These 19 T cell receptor beta chains originate from one sample sequenced in a study of T cells in Graves' hyperthyroidism and ophthalmopathy. What was amplified from RNA transcripts were TCR beta CDR3 regions. First-round RT-PCR with HTBI primers amplified the TCR CDR3 region. TCRdb re-derived calls from the multiplex PCR reads in MiXCR, one entry per CDR3 protein. The profile shows about 360,000 distinct CDR3 sequences, about 13% of them singletons. Sequenced sample: blood. The receptors originated from a woman in her late teens or twenties with Graves' hyperthyroidism.

This clonotype was recorded many times. V usage is TRBV11-2 and J usage is TRBJ2-3, with 7 bases matching TRBD2. CDR1 and CDR2 from the germline V gene are SGHAT and FQNNGV. This CDR3 has 14 amino acids. Trimming took 0 bases from V and 8 from J; bases not matched to a gene: 5. The CDR3: CASSLDAGVGTQYF. The DNA of the CDR3 is TGTGCCAGCAGCTTAGACGCGGGGGTGGGTACGCAGTATTTT.

This clonotype showed up many times. The V gene is TRBV11-2, the J gene TRBJ2-1; 9 positions match TRBD1. CDR1 and CDR2 from the germline V gene are SGHAT and FQNNGV. J gave up 2 bases and V 4 bases, and 6 bases lay outside the gene matches. The CDR3 is made up of 16 amino acids. The DNA of the CDR3 is TGTGCCAGCAGCTCAACAGGGGGCACCGCCTACAATGAGCAGTTCTTC. Translation gives CASSSTGGTAYNEQFF.

This clonotype appeared many times. V gene TRBV7-8 combines with J gene TRBJ2-1; D tentatively fits TRBD1 or TRBD2 (5 bases each). V was pared by 6 bases and J by 8 bases, with 26 bases between. Germline V gives CDR1 SGHVS, CDR2 FQNEAQ. The CDR3 length is 17 residues. DNA for the CDR3: TGTGCCAGCAGAAGGCCGGGGCAGGACCGGTTTTGGGATGAGCAGTTCTTC. As protein: CASRRPGQDRFWDEQFF.

Many counts were recorded for this clonotype. The CDR3, as DNA: TGTGCCAGCAGTCGACATCAAAAGGGGTCCGGTCAGCCCCAGCATTTT. It specifies CASSRHQKGSGQPQHF. The genes are TRBV28 and TRBJ1-5, with a possible D match to TRBD1 (5 bases). The germline CDR1 and CDR2 sequences are MDHEN and SYDVKM. The length of the CDR3 is 16 residues. V was trimmed by 5 bases and J by 6 bases, leaving 20 bases between them.

Many counts were recorded for this clonotype. V and J are TRBV20-1 and TRBJ2-3, with 10 bases matching TRBD2. Looked up from germline, CDR1 is DFQATT and CDR2 is SNEGSKA (reference sequence). The CDR3 has 13 residues. Trimming at V came to 6 bases and at J to 4 bases, leaving 4 bases not matched to a gene. CDR3 protein: CSATSGTPDTQYF. CDR3 nucleotide sequence: TGCAGTGCCACTAGCGGGACCCCAGATACGCAGTATTTT.

This clonotype appeared many times. The chain employs TRBV20-1 and TRBJ2-7; D is uncertain. There are 12 residues in the CDR3. Germline loops: CDR1 DFQATT, CDR2 SNEGSKA (reference sequence). Trimming stripped 7 bases from V and 7 bases from J, with 17 bases between. The CDR3 loop reads CSVRRSNQEQYF. CDR3 DNA sequence: TGCAGTGTTCGTCGGTCAAATCAAGAGCAGTACTTC.

V and J are TRBV4-1 and TRBJ2-7; 10 nucleotides agree with TRBD2. Germline values: CDR1 MGHRA, CDR2 YSYEKL. The CDR3 contains 17 residues. Trimming cost V 0 bases and J 1 base; bases outside gene matches: 6. As DNA, the CDR3 is TGCGCCAGCAGCCAAGATCGGTATAGCGGGGGGTCCTACGAGCAGTACTTC. Residues: CASSQDRYSGGSYEQYF.

This clonotype was recorded a few times. This chain links TRBV4-3 with TRBJ2-7; weak D call: TRBD2 (5 bases). CDR1 and CDR2 from the germline V gene are LGHNA and YSLEER. Trimming removed 0 bases from V and 3 bases from J, with 15 bases in between. This CDR3 has 16 amino acids. This CDR3 reads CASSQDWQAASYEQYF. Written as DNA, the CDR3 is TGCGCCAGCAGCCAAGATTGGCAAGCGGCCAGCTACGAGCAGTACTTC.

This clonotype was seen ten or more times. The chain carries TRBV7-2 and TRBJ2-3; D could derive from TRBD1 or TRBD2 (5 bases each). In germline, CDR1 is SGHTA, CDR2 FQGNSA. V lost 3 bases to trimming and J lost 4 bases, with 11 bases between them. The CDR3 loop spans 14 amino acids. CDR3 coding DNA: TGTGCCAGCAGCTTCCCAGGGCGGGCAGATACGCAGTATTTT. Amino acids: CASSFPGRADTQYF.

The sample holds many counts of this clonotype. This sequence joins TRBV28 and TRBJ2-7; D not resolved. The CDR3 runs 13 residues. V lost 6 bases and J lost 5, with 14 bases in between. Germline CDR1 reads MDHEN; CDR2 reads SYDVKM. This chain's CDR3 is CASRGGSLHEQYF. Here the CDR3 DNA reads TGTGCCAGCAGGGGCGGTAGTCTGCACGAGCAGTACTTC.

The chain recombines TRBV5-8 with TRBJ2-6; the D gene could be TRBD1 or TRBD2 (5 bases each). The ends were cut back, 4 bases at V and 0 bases at J, with 14 bases in the middle. The CDR3 covers 17 residues. Germline assignment: CDR1 SGHTS and CDR2 YDEGEE. The CDR3 DNA reads as TGTGCCAGCAGCCTTCGGGATGGGGCCTCTGGGGCCAACGTCCTGACTTTC. This sequence encodes CASSLRDGASGANVLTF.

There are many counts of this clonotype. The CDR3 DNA reads as TGTGCCAGCAGGCAGTCCGAAGATACGCAGTATTTT. Protein: CASRQSEDTQYF. The chain links TRBV2 to TRBJ2-3; D gene unclear. The CDR3 runs 12 residues. The germline V gene encodes CDR1 SNHLY and CDR2 FYNNEI. Trimming removed 6 bases at V and 5 bases at J, with 9 bases between.

This clonotype has just a few counts. The chain is built from TRBV7-2 and TRBJ2-3; the match to TRBD2 covers 7 bases. Germline V gene sequence: CDR1 SGHTA, CDR2 FQGNSA. Trimming took 1 base from V and 6 from J; bases not matched to a gene: 7. This CDR3 region has 15 residues. The CDR3 coding sequence is TGTGCCAGCAGCTTAGGCGTAGCGGGTGTTGATACGCAGTATTTT. Amino acid sequence: CASSLGVAGVDTQYF.

This clonotype has at least ten counts. The gene calls are TRBV20-1 and TRBJ2-1, with TRBD1 as a possible D gene (6 bases). CDR1 is DFQATT and CDR2 is SNEGSKA in the germline V gene (reference sequence). The CDR3 spans 14 residues. Trimming pared 1 base from V and 9 bases from J, leaving 16 bases between. DNA for the CDR3: TGCAGTGCTAGAGCAAACAGGGCGCTGGGTGAGCAGTTCTTC. It specifies CSARANRALGEQFF.

The chain couples TRBV5-1 to TRBJ2-7; perhaps TRBD1 as D (6 bases). Trimming removed 3 bases at V and 4 bases at J, with 20 bases between. This CDR3 is built from 16 residues. Looked up from germline, CDR1 is SGHRS and CDR2 is YFSETQ. The CDR3 is CASSSYDRDNWYEQYF. The CDR3 coding sequence is TGCGCCAGCAGCTCGTACGACCGGGACAACTGGTACGAGCAGTACTTC.

This clonotype was seen ten or more times. V and J are TRBV28 and TRBJ1-5; D not resolved. Trimming left V 2 bases short and J 4 bases short, with 12 bases between. The germline gives CDR1 MDHEN, CDR2 SYDVKM. This CDR3 spans 15 amino acids. The CDR3 loop reads CASSLLAVQNQPQHF. The CDR3 region has the DNA TGTGCCAGCAGTTTACTAGCGGTACAAAATCAGCCCCAGCATTTT.

In this sample, this clonotype turned up many times. V usage is TRBV6-5 and J usage is TRBJ1-4, with unresolved D. The germline V gene has CDR1 MNHEY and CDR2 SVGAGI. The CDR3 extends over 15 amino acids. The ends were cut back, 2 bases at V and 1 base at J, with 8 bases in the middle. The DNA of the CDR3 is TGTGCCAGCAGTTACAACAGCGGAACTAATGAAAAACTGTTTTTT. Translated, it gives CASSYNSGTNEKLFF.

This chain joins TRBV11-3 and TRBJ2-3; a weak D match, TRBD1 (5 bases). V lost 4 bases and J 2 bases, leaving 10 bases between the germline ends. Per germline, CDR1 SGHNT and CDR2 YENEEA. The CDR3 consists of 14 residues. As DNA, the CDR3 is TGTGCCAGCAGCTGGGGCGGCGACACAGATACGCAGTATTTT. It encodes CASSWGGDTDTQYF.

In this sample, this clonotype turned up many times. The V call is TRBV7-2, the J call TRBJ2-1; D could derive from TRBD1 or TRBD2 (5 bases each). Looked up from germline, CDR1 is SGHTA and CDR2 is FQGNSA. The V end was cut by 4 bases, the J end by 14 bases, with 12 bases between. This CDR3 contains 11 residues. CDR3 amino acids: CASSSGRVEFF. CDR3 sequence (DNA): TGTGCCAGCAGCTCGGGACGAGTGGAGTTCTTC.